A single sample gave rise to the 26 T cell receptor beta chains below, sequenced in a study of tumor and adjacent non-tumor tissue in lung cancer. Three rounds of nested PCR, following a modified ARM-PCR protocol, produced the TCRbeta library. TCRdb redid the calling of the multiplex PCR reads with MiXCR, one entry per CDR3 protein. The sample records tens of thousands of distinct CDR3 sequences, approximately 70% being singletons. RNA was extracted from bulk tissue without any cell sorting. The sequencing sample was made of lung tumor tissue. These receptors were collected from a man in his sixties with non-small cell lung cancer.

Remarks on this clonotype: A much larger clone sits a single nucleotide away, making a read error possible. The chain links TRBV6-5 to TRBJ2-3; D may be TRBD1 (7 bases). The CDR3 runs 12 residues. CDR1 and CDR2 (germline): MNHEY, SVGAGI. This chain's CDR3 is CVSSPGGNTQYF. CDR3 in DNA: TGTGTCAGCAGTCCAGGGGGGAATACGCAGTATTTT.

This clonotype appeared once. The germline gene is not matched at one end of the junction; a read error may be the cause. The rearrangement links TRBV6-1 to TRBJ1-5; D is possibly TRBD1 (5 bases). Germline CDR1 and CDR2: MNHNS and SASEGT. CDR3 length equals 17 residues. CDR3 sequence: CASSEERGRVTYHPQHF. CDR3 sequence (DNA): TGTGCTAGCAGTGAAGAGCGGGGGAGGGTGACTTATCACCCCCAGCATTTC.

The V gene is TRBV6-6, the J gene TRBJ1-6, with TRBD1 matching over 9 bases. There are 14 residues in the CDR3. Germline CDR1 is MNHNY and CDR2 is SVGAGI (reference sequence). CDR3 in DNA: TGTGTCTGCTCTCCGGGACAGGGCAATTCACCCCTCCACTTT. It is translated as CVCSPGQGNSPLHF.

Comment on this clonotype: Germline is not matched at one junction end, which may reflect a read error. The CDR3 here is CASSQDGTGFETPYF. Here the CDR3 DNA reads TGTGCCAGTAGCCAAGACGGGACAGGTTTTGAGACCCCGTACTTC. This chain links TRBV14 with TRBJ2-5, with TRBD1 identical over 8 bases. Germline loops: CDR1 SGHDN, CDR2 FVKESK. The CDR3 is 15 residues long.

The sample holds many counts of this clonotype. J is TRBJ2-1 and V is TRBV20-1; D may be TRBD2 (6 bases). The V end lost 6 bases, the J end lost 7 bases, and 16 bases lay between the germline ends. The CDR3 sequence is 13 residues long. The germline V gene has CDR1 DFQATT and CDR2 SNEGSKA (reference sequence). The CDR3 DNA reads as TGCAGTGCCCGGGAGAAGGCCATTAATGAGCAGTTCTTC. Translated: CSAREKAINEQFF.

Notes on this clonotype: One base away lies a much larger clone, so this may be a sequencing read error. As DNA, the CDR3 is TGTGCCAGCAGCTTCAGGAAGGCCAATGAAAAACTGTTTTTT. Translation gives CASSFRKANEKLFF. The chain uses TRBV13 and TRBJ1-4; no definite D call. Trimming stripped 3 bases from V and 5 bases from J, with 10 bases between. Germline CDR1 is PRHDT and CDR2 is FYEKMQ (reference sequence). The CDR3 has 14 amino acids.

The chain has TRBV19 and TRBJ1-5; 7 bases are shared with TRBD1. The V gene's germline CDR1 is LNHDA and CDR2 SQIVND (reference sequence). The CDR3 sequence is 15 residues long. The junction had 7 bases not matched to a gene; V was cut back by 4 bases and J by 4 bases. CDR3 loop: CASSRRQGSNQPQHF. CDR3 nucleotides: TGTGCCAGTAGTAGGAGACAGGGATCGAATCAGCCCCAGCATTTT.

In regard to this clonotype: A read error may produce the germline difference seen at one junction end. The rearrangement joins TRBV4-2 to TRBJ2-1; D remains unclear. Germline lookup yields CDR1 LGHNA and CDR2 YNFKEQ. This CDR3 is 17 amino acids long. The DNA of the CDR3 is TGTGCCGGCAGCCAATATGGGAACCCCGGAACCTACAATGAGCAGTTCTTC. This gives the protein CAGSQYGNPGTYNEQFF.

The chain has TRBV4-3 and TRBJ2-3; tentatively, D is TRBD1 (5 bases). Trimming took off 1 base at V and 12 bases at J, with 17 bases between the two ends. In germline, CDR1 is LGHNA, CDR2 YSLEER. The CDR3 is made up of 14 amino acids. CDR3 sequence reads: CASSQVGAVYNQYF. DNA of the CDR3: TGCGCCAGCAGCCAAGTAGGGGCCGTGTATAACCAGTATTTT.

This chain connects TRBV2 to TRBJ2-3, with 9 bases matching TRBD1. Germline V gives CDR1 SNHLY, CDR2 FYNNEI. Trimming at V came to 6 bases and at J to 6 bases, leaving 7 bases not matched to a gene. The CDR3 loop spans 14 amino acids. CDR3 region: CASRDPGQGDTQYF. CDR3 DNA sequence: TGTGCCAGCAGAGATCCGGGACAGGGCGATACGCAGTATTTT.

This rearrangement joins TRBV6-6 to TRBJ1-2; 7 bases align to TRBD1. The V gene's germline CDR1 is MNHNY and CDR2 SVGAGI (reference sequence). The CDR3 contains 13 residues. V lost 4 bases to trimming and J lost 4 bases; unmatched junction nucleotides: 3. CDR3 sequence (DNA): TGTGCCAGCAGTTTCGGGGACAGCTATGGCTACACCTTC. Translating it yields CASSFGDSYGYTF.

With regard to this clonotype: Given a much more abundant clone one base away, this may be a read error. V gene TRBV5-1 combines with J gene TRBJ1-4, with D perhaps TRBD1 (5 bases). The V end was cut by 1 base, the J end by 3 bases, with 10 bases between. The CDR3 consists of 15 residues. In germline, CDR1 is SGHRS, CDR2 YFSETQ. CDR3 sequence reads: CASSLNGTANEKLFF. The CDR3 nucleotides are TGCGCCAGCAGCTTGAACGGGACTGCTAATGAAAAACTGTTTTTT. Together with reference TRBV5-1 and TRBJ1-4, the CDR3 gives the full variable domain: KAGVTQTPRYLIKTRGQQVTLSCSPISGHRSVSWYQQTPGQGLQFLFEYFSETQRNKGNFPGRFSGRQFSNSRSEMNVSTLELGDSALYLCASSLNGTANEKLFFGSGTQLSVL.

Only a few counts were recorded for this clonotype. One junction end disagrees with the germline gene, perhaps due to a read error. This chain connects TRBV12-3 or TRBV12-4 to TRBJ1-1; D not resolved. The CDR3 contains 13 residues. The CDR3 sequence is CTSRRTGNTEAFF. The CDR3 nucleotides read TGTACCAGCAGGCGGACGGGAAACACTGAAGCTTTCTTT.

Many counts were recorded for this clonotype. This chain connects TRBV20-1 to TRBJ2-1; 7 bases are a match to TRBD2. With V trimmed by 0 bases and J by 8 bases, 10 bases remained unmatched. The CDR3 is 15 residues long. In germline, CDR1 is DFQATT, CDR2 SNEGSKA (reference sequence). The CDR3 sequence is CSARDKRLALDEQFF. The CDR3 DNA is TGCAGTGCTAGAGATAAGAGACTAGCTTTGGATGAGCAGTTCTTC.

This clonotype was counted a few times. The chain carries TRBV11-1 and TRBJ2-3, with D possibly matching TRBD2 (5 bases). V was clipped by 1 base and J by 4 bases, with 12 bases between them. The germline CDR1 and CDR2 sequences are SGHAT and FQDESV (reference sequence). This CDR3 region has 15 residues. The CDR3 bases are TGTGCCAGCAGCTTAGAACTAGTCTGGGCAGATACGCAGTATTTT. This codes for CASSLELVWADTQYF.

This clonotype was counted at least ten times. The rearrangement uses TRBV19 and TRBJ1-1, with TRBD1 as a possible D gene (6 bases). This CDR3 contains 15 residues. Per germline, CDR1 LNHDA and CDR2 SQIVND (reference sequence). V was pared by 4 bases and J by 7 bases, with 19 bases between. The CDR3 bases are TGTGCCAGTAGTACCATGACAGGTGGAAGAGGTGAAGCTTTCTTT. Translated, it gives CASSTMTGGRGEAFF.

In this sample, this clonotype is medium-sized (0.01 to 0.1%). This rearrangement joins TRBV6-1 to TRBJ2-1; 8 bases match TRBD2. The CDR3 has 15 amino acids. Trimming took 3 bases from V and 2 from J; bases not matched to a gene: 3. CDR1 and CDR2 (germline): MNHNS, SASEGT. CDR3 loop: CASSEAAGAYNEQFF. The DNA of the CDR3 is TGTGCCAGCAGTGAGGCAGCGGGGGCCTACAATGAGCAGTTCTTC.

This clonotype was seen ten or more times. The chain combines TRBV7-9 with TRBJ2-2, with 7 bases identical to TRBD1. The CDR3 contains 16 residues. Germline V CDR1 and CDR2: SEHNR, FQNEAQ (reference sequence). With V trimmed by 5 bases and J by 2 bases, 8 bases remained unmatched. DNA of the CDR3: TGTGCCAGCAGCCCACGCCGGGACAGAAACACCGGGGAGCTGTTTTTT. It is translated as CASSPRRDRNTGELFF.

For this clonotype: The CDR3 does not end in the conserved phenylalanine or tryptophan, so this is likely a read error. This sequence joins TRBV11-1 and TRBJ2-2, with TRBD1 as a possible D gene (6 bases). The length of the CDR3 is 13 residues. The V end was cut by 6 bases, the J end by 8 bases, with 13 bases between. Germline CDR1 is SGHAT and CDR2 is FQDESV (reference sequence). The CDR3 DNA sequence: TGTGCCAGCAGGGGGACAACCACTGGGGAGCTGTTTTAT. This gives the protein CASRGTTTGELFY.

This rearrangement joins TRBV6-5 to TRBJ2-2; D might be TRBD2 (5 bases). CDR1 is MNHEY, CDR2 SVGAGI, per germline. The CDR3 length is 14 residues. V lost 8 bases and J 6 bases, leaving 16 bases between the germline ends. Here the CDR3 DNA reads TGTGCCAGCGGACGGACTCCGTTAGCCGGGGAGCTGTTTTTT. Its translation: CASGRTPLAGELFF.

In the case of this clonotype: The junction and the germline gene differ at one end; a read error may be behind it. The chain joins TRBV4-1 to TRBJ1-1; D remains unclear. The CDR3 consists of 11 residues. CDR1 is MGHRA and CDR2 is YSYEKL in the germline V gene. The DNA of the CDR3 is TGCGCCAGCAGTCAAGGGATTGAAGCTTACTTT. This translates into CASSQGIEAYF.

This clonotype is medium-sized by share. The chain is built from TRBV11-1 and TRBJ2-7, with D hard to call. Deletions cut 3 bases from V and 0 bases from J, with 15 bases between. The CDR3 is made up of 16 amino acids. CDR1 is SGHAT, CDR2 FQDESV, per germline (reference sequence). The CDR3, as DNA: TGTGCCAGCAGCTTCGACCCCGCTGTCGGCTCCTACGAGCAGTACTTC. It specifies CASSFDPAVGSYEQYF. The whole variable domain, filled in from reference TRBV11-1 and TRBJ2-7, reads EAEVAQSPRYKITEKSQAVAFWCDPISGHATLYWYRQILGQGPELLVQFQDESVVDDSQLPKDRFSAERLKGVDSTLKIQPAELGDSAMYLCASSFDPAVGSYEQYFGPGTRLTVT.

Note on this clonotype: The CDR3 does not end in the conserved phenylalanine or tryptophan, so this is likely a read error. The V gene is TRBV20-1, the J gene TRBJ1-6; tentative D call: TRBD1 (6 bases). Deletions cut 0 bases from V and 3 bases from J, with 15 bases between. The length of the CDR3 is 17 residues. The germline gives CDR1 DFQATT, CDR2 SNEGSKA (reference sequence). DNA of the CDR3: TGCAGTGCTAGAGACTCCGGGGGGCGCAGCTATAATTCACCCCTCCACTCT. It codes for CSARDSGGRSYNSPLHS.

This clonotype has ten or more counts. The chain uses TRBV11-3 and TRBJ2-3; D is perhaps TRBD2 (5 bases). The CDR3 loop spans 15 amino acids. V lost 7 bases, J lost 0 bases, and 14 bases lay in between. Germline V lookup: CDR1 SGHNT, CDR2 YENEEA. CDR3 DNA: TGTGCCAGCACCCGTCGGGAAGTAAGCACAGATACGCAGTATTTT. It specifies CASTRREVSTDTQYF.

Points on this clonotype: This may arise from a read error, as a much more abundant clone is one base away. This rearrangement joins TRBV29-1 to TRBJ2-5; 7 positions match TRBD2. The germline gives CDR1 SQVTM, CDR2 ANQGSEA. V was clipped by 6 bases and J by 5 bases; unmatched bases: 15. The CDR3 consists of 15 residues. CDR3 sequence reads: CSVAAAVGGMETQYF. The CDR3 nucleotides read TGCAGCGTGGCCGCGGCGGTCGGGGGGATGGAGACCCAGTACTTC.

This clonotype was detected only once. Possible read error: a much larger clone is one base away. The chain is built from TRBV28 and TRBJ1-5, with D unresolved. The CDR3 has 15 amino acids. Germline assignment: CDR1 MDHEN and CDR2 SYDVKM. With 6 bases removed from V and 7 bases from J, the gap between germline ends came to 19 bases. This CDR3 is CASRRRSAGNQPQHF. The CDR3 DNA reads as TGTGCCAGCAGACGCCGCTCAGCGGGGAACCAGCCCCAGCATTTT.